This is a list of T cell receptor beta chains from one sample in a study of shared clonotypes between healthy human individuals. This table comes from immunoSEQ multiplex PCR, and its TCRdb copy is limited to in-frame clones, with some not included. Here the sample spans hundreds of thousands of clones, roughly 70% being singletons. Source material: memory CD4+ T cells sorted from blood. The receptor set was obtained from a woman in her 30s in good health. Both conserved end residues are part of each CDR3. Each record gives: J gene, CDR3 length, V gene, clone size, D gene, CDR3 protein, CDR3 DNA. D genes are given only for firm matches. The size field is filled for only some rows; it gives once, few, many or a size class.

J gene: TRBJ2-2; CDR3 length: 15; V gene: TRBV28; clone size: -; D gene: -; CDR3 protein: CASSLYGPNTGELFF; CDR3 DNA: TGTGCCAGCAGTTTATACGGACCGAACACCGGGGAGCTGTTTTTT
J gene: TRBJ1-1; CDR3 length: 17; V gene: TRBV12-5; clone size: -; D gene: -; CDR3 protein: CASGLVLGLEENTEAFF; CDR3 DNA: TGTGCTAGTGGTTTGGTACTAGGATTAGAAGAGAACACTGAAGCTTTCTTT
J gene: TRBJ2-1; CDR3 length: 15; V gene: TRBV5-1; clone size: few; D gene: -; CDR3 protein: CASSLFGQGYNEQFF; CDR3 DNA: TGCGCCAGCAGCTTGTTCGGGCAGGGGTACAATGAGCAGTTCTTC
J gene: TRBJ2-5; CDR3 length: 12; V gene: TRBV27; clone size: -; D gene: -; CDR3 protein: CASSFGGETQYF; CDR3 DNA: TGTGCCAGCAGTTTTGGAGGAGAGACCCAGTACTTC
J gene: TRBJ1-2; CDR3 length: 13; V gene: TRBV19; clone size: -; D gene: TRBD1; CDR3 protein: CASSFGTGGAGTF; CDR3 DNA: TGTGCCAGTAGTTTTGGGACAGGGGGCGCCGGCACCTTC
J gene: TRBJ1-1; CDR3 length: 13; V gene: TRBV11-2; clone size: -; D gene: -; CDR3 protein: CASSYRVNTEAFF; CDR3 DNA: TGTGCCAGCAGCTACAGAGTGAACACTGAAGCTTTCTTT
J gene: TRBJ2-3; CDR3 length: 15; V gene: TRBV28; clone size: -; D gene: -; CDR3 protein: CASSLGGARPDTQYF; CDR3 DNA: TGTGCCAGCAGTTTAGGGGGGGCCCGCCCAGATACGCAGTATTTT
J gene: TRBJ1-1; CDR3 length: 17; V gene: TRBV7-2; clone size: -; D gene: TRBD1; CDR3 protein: CASSWTPGTGPNFEAFF; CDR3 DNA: TGTGCCAGCAGCTGGACTCCCGGGACAGGACCCAACTTTGAAGCTTTCTTT
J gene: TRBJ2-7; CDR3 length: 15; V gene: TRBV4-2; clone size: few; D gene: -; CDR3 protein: CASSQTDRSYYEQYF; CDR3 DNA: TGTGCCAGCAGCCAAACCGACAGATCCTACTACGAGCAGTACTTC
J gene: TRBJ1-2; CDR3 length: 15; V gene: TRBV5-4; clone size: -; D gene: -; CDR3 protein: CASSPGTPRTYGYTF; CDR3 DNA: TGTGCCAGCAGCCCAGGGACGCCACGGACCTATGGCTACACCTTC
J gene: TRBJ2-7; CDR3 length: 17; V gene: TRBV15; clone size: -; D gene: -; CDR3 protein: CATSRDTWSPVLHEQYF; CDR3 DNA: TGTGCCACCAGCAGAGATACCTGGTCGCCGGTCTTGCACGAGCAGTACTTC
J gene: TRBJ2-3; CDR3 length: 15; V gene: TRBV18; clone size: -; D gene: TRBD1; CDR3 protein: CASSAQGSYTDTQYF; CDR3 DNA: TGTGCCAGCTCAGCACAGGGGTCATACACAGATACGCAGTATTTT
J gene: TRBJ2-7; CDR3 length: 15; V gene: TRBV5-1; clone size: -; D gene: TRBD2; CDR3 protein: CASSPIAGSAYEQYF; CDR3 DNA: TGCGCCAGCAGCCCTATAGCGGGATCGGCCTACGAGCAGTACTTC
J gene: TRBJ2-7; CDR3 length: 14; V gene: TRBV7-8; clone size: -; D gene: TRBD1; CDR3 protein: CASSLLGQVYEQYF; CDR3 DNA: TGTGCCAGCAGCTTGCTTGGACAGGTCTACGAGCAGTACTTC
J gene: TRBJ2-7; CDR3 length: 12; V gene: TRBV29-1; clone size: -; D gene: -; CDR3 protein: CSVEAGNYEQYF; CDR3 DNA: TGCAGCGTTGAGGCAGGGAACTACGAGCAGTACTTC
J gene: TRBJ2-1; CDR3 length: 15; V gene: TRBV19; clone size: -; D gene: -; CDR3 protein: CASTQGGGGYNEQFF; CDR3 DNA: TGTGCCAGTACCCAGGGGGGGGGCGGCTACAATGAGCAGTTCTTC
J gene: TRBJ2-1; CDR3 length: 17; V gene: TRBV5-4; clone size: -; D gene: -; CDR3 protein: CASSLVLGLSSYNEQFF; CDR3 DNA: TGTGCCAGCAGCTTGGTCCTCGGTCTGAGCTCCTACAATGAGCAGTTCTTC
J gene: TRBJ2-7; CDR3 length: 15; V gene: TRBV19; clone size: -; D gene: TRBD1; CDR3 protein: CASSPRTGNSYEQYF; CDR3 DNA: TGTGCCAGTAGTCCCCGGACAGGAAATTCCTACGAGCAGTACTTC
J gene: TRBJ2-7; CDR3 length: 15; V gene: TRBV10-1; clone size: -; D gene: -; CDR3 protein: CASSEYRSGPGEQYF; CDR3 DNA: TGCGCCAGCAGTGAGTATAGGTCCGGTCCGGGGGAGCAGTACTTC
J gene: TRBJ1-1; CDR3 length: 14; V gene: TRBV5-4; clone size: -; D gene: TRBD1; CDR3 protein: CASSLGTGGTEAFF; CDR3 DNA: TGTGCCAGCAGCTTGGGGACAGGGGGAACCGAAGCTTTCTTT
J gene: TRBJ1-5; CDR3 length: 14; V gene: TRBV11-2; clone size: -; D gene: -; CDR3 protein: CASSPFDSNQPQHF; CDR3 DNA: TGTGCCAGCAGCCCATTTGATAGCAATCAGCCCCAGCATTTT
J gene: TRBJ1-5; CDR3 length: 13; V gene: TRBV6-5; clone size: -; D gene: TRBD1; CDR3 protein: CASSWDRGGPQHF; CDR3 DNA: TGTGCCAGCAGCTGGGACAGGGGAGGGCCCCAGCATTTT
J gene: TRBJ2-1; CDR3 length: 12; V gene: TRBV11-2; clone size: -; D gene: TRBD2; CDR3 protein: CASSLASGEQFF; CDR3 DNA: TGTGCCAGCAGCTTGGCTAGCGGAGAGCAGTTCTTC
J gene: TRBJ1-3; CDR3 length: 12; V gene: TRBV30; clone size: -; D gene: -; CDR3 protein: CAWRLEGNTIYF; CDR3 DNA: TGTGCCTGGAGACTCGAAGGAAACACCATATATTTT
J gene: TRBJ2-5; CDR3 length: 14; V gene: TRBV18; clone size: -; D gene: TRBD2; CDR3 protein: CASSPLLAGEVQYF; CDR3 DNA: TGTGCCAGCTCACCATTACTAGCGGGAGAGGTCCAGTACTTC
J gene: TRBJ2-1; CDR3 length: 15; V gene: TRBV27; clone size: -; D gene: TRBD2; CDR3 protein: CASSKGLAGVNEQFF; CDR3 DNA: TGTGCCAGCAGTAAAGGGCTAGCGGGAGTAAATGAGCAGTTCTTC
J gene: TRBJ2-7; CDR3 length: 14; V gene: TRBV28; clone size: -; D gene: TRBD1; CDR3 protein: CAIRQGRNTYEQYF; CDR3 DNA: TGTGCCATCCGACAGGGGCGAAACACCTACGAGCAGTACTTC
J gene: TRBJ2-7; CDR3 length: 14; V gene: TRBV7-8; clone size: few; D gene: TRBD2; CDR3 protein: CASSLVGGPYEQYF; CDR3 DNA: TGTGCCAGCAGCTTGGTGGGAGGGCCCTACGAGCAGTACTTC
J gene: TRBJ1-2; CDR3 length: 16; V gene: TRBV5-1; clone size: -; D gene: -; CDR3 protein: CASSLAQGYQDYGYTF; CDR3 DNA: TGCGCCAGCAGCTTGGCGCAGGGGTACCAGGACTATGGCTACACCTTC
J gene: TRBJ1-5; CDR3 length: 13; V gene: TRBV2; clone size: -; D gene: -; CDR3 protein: CASRAGLNQPQHF; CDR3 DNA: TGTGCCAGCAGGGCAGGTTTGAATCAGCCCCAGCATTTT
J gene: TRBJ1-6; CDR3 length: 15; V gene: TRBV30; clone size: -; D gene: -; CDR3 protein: CAWSVKGLDNSPLHF; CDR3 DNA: TGTGCCTGGAGTGTGAAGGGCCTCGATAATTCACCCCTCCACTTT